The present entry profiles one TCR beta chain with its context. Antigen specificity is unknown. These data come from a study of T cells in narcolepsy. Study outcomes and limitations: Autoreactive HCRT-specific and TRIB2-specific clonotypes were marked in same-patient CSF-versus-blood CD4+ comparisons. Healthy controls reportedly lacked the autoreactive clonotypes serially found in patients' blood.

The data were produced by immunoSEQ multiplex PCR, yet TCRdb's version contains in-frame clones alone and is incomplete. The data show just over 40,000 clones, with approximately 88% seen just once and approximately 1.2% held by the top ten. Trimming cost V 3 bases and J 0 bases, with 17 bases left between them. The CDR3 is 18 amino acids. Germline V gene sequence: CDR1 MGHRA, CDR2 YSYEKL. Sequenced: CD45RA- memory CD4+ T cells from PBMCs. The V and J genes are TRBV4-1 and TRBJ2-2; D is possibly TRBD2 (7 bases). The receptor's source is a human donor with narcolepsy. For the CDR3, the DNA is TGCGCCAGCAGCCAGCCCAGGGGCGGGGGAGCGAACACCGGGGAGCTGTTTTTT. Translating gives CASSQPRGGGANTGELFF.